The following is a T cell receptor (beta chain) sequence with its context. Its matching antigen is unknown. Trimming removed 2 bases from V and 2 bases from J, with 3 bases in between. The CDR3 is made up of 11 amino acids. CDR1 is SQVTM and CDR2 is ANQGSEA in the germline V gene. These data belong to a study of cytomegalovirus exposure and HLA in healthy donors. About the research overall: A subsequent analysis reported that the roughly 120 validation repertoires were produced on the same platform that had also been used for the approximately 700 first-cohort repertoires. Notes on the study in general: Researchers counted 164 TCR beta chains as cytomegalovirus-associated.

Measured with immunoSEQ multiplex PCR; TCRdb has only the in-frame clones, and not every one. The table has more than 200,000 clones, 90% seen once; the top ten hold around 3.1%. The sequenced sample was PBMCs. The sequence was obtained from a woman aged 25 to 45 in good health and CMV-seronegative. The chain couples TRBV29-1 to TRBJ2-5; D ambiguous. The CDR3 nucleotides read TGCAGCGTTGAACGGCAAGAGACCCAGTACTTC. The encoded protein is CSVERQETQYF.